The source of this T cell receptor (beta chain) is a study of T cell changes during pregnancy in multiple sclerosis. The CDR3 has 14 amino acids. Germline assignment: CDR1 SQVTM and CDR2 ANQGSEA. V gave up 5 bases and J gave up 0 bases, with 11 bases separating them. Produced via immunoSEQ multiplex PCR; TCRdb's table is partial and in-frame only. The sample has tens of thousands of clones, 85% to 95% seen once; the top ten hold 2.5% to 3.5%. This material consisted of CD8+ T cells from peripheral blood mononuclear cells, taken in the third trimester of pregnancy. This receptor was obtained from a female donor in good health, enrolled as a control in a pregnancy study. The chain couples TRBV29-1 to TRBJ1-5; TRBD1 might be the D (6 bases). CDR3 in amino acids: CSVLTGNSNQPQHF. The CDR3 DNA follows: TGCAGCGTTTTGACAGGAAATAGCAATCAGCCCCAGCATTTT.